Shown below are 8 T cell receptor beta chains from a single sample sequenced in a study of blood T cell repertoires in COVID-19. Generated by immunoSEQ multiplex PCR, the TCRdb table keeps only in-frame clones and is missing some. The data show 250,000 to 350,000 clones, over 75% seen once. The sequencing input was PBMCs or T cells enriched from blood (not recorded which). These receptors originate from a woman aged 18 to 35 who had recovered from COVID-19.

In its sample, this clone was seen a few times. The chain employs TRBV3-1 (or the pseudogene TRBV3-2) and TRBJ2-7; tentative D call: TRBD1 (5 bases). Germline-derived CDR1 and CDR2 are LGHDT and YNNKEL (reference sequence). The CDR3 totals 12 residues. Between the trimmed V and J ends, which lost 4 bases and 6 bases, there was a span of 10 bases. CDR3 residues: CASSLRDAEQYF. CDR3 coding DNA: TGTGCCAGCAGCCTCAGGGATGCCGAGCAGTACTTC.

The V and J genes are TRBV10-2 and TRBJ1-1; no firm D call. The CDR3 totals 12 residues. Germline V gene data show CDR1 as WSHSY and CDR2 as SAAADI. Trimming removed 5 bases from V and 7 bases from J, with 11 bases in between. CDR3 DNA: TGCGCCAGCAGTTTTGACAAATATGAAGCTTTCTTT. Residues: CASSFDKYEAFF.

This clone was seen once. The CDR3 sequence is CASSPSTGSNIQYF. The CDR3 coding sequence is TGTGCCAGCAGCCCGAGTACAGGGAGTAACATTCAGTACTTC. The rearrangement links TRBV9 to TRBJ2-4; TRBD1 is a possible D gene (6 bases). Trimming removed 4 bases from V and 7 bases from J, with 15 bases in between. The CDR3 spans 14 residues. Looked up from germline, CDR1 is SGDLS and CDR2 is YYNGEE.

The V and J genes are TRBV6-5 and TRBJ1-2; 9 bases are a match to TRBD1. This CDR3 contains 14 residues. Germline V CDR1 and CDR2: MNHEY, SVGAGI. V was pared by 6 bases and J by 6 bases, with 8 bases of the junction left unmatched. The DNA for the CDR3 is TGTGCCAGCAGCAGCGGACAGGGGTTAAATGGCTACACCTTC. Amino acid sequence: CASSSGQGLNGYTF.

The V and J genes are TRBV2 and TRBJ2-1; a possible D gene is TRBD2 (6 bases). From germline, CDR1 is SNHLY and CDR2 FYNNEI. Trimming removed 2 bases at V and 15 bases at J, with 17 bases between. This CDR3 spans 13 amino acids. Here the CDR3 reads CASSETAGSSAFF. The CDR3 DNA follows: TGTGCCAGCAGTGAAACCGCCGGGTCTAGCGCGTTCTTC.

The V gene is TRBV20-1, the J gene TRBJ2-7; D perhaps matches TRBD2 (6 bases). V was cut by 5 bases and J by 5 bases, with 10 bases left in between. Germline V lookup: CDR1 DFQATT, CDR2 SNEGSKA (reference sequence). This CDR3 spans 11 amino acids. CDR3: CSAGWGDEQYF. The CDR3 nucleotides read TGCAGTGCTGGGTGGGGGGACGAGCAGTACTTC.

The rearrangement uses TRBV2 and TRBJ1-5; D call uncertain. The CDR3 runs to 15 residues. V dropped 4 bases and J dropped 0 bases, with 10 bases sitting between them. In germline, CDR1 is SNHLY, CDR2 FYNNEI. The CDR3 nucleotides are TGTGCCAGCAGTGTCCAGGTAACTAGCAATCAGCCCCAGCATTTT. Translation: CASSVQVTSNQPQHF. The whole variable domain, filled in from reference TRBV2 and TRBJ1-5, reads EPEVTQTPSHQVTQMGQEVILRCVPISNHLYFYWYRQILGQKVEFLVSFYNNEISEKSEIFDDQFSVERPDGSNFTLKIRSTKLEDSAMYFCASSVQVTSNQPQHFGDGTRLSIL.

The V and J genes are TRBV27 and TRBJ1-1; unclear D gene. Trimming left V 2 bases short and J 1 base short, with 8 bases between. Germline lookup yields CDR1 MNHEY and CDR2 SMNVEV (reference sequence). This CDR3 has 14 amino acids. The CDR3: CASSLNSENTEAFF. The CDR3 DNA reads as TGTGCCAGCAGTTTAAATAGTGAGAACACTGAAGCTTTCTTT.